Shown below are 32 T cell receptor beta chains from a single sample sequenced in a study of blood T cells in healthy people across ages. A sample-barcoded 5' primer and a J-beta primer mix were used in a second PCR of about 6 to 11 cycles. TCRdb redid the calling of the 5' RACE reads with MiXCR, one entry per CDR3 protein. The sample carries about 630,000 distinct CDR3 sequences, about 21% recorded once. The sequenced material came from blood. These receptor sequences come from a man aged 65 to 85 in good health.

This clonotype was found a few times. V and J are TRBV15 and TRBJ2-3; 8 bases fit TRBD2. The length of the CDR3 is 16 residues. The J segment lost 6 bases and the V segment lost 3 bases, leaving 11 bases of the junction unmatched. Germline loops: CDR1 LNHNV, CDR2 YYDKDF (reference sequence). The CDR3 loop is CATSRDPLAGTDTQYF. The CDR3, as DNA: TGTGCCACCAGCAGGGATCCCCTAGCGGGTACCGATACGCAGTATTTT.

This clonotype was detected a few times. J is TRBJ2-5 and V is TRBV15, with D unresolved. The CDR3 has 12 amino acids. Germline values: CDR1 LNHNV, CDR2 YYDKDF (reference sequence). Trimming left V 5 bases short and J 5 bases short, with 9 bases between. CDR3 amino acids: CATSFGPETQYF. Written as DNA, the CDR3 is TGTGCCACCAGCTTCGGTCCCGAGACCCAGTACTTC.

This clonotype has a handful of counts. The V gene is TRBV20-1, the J gene TRBJ2-5; D call uncertain. The end of the DNA is better explained by TRBJ2-1, so the J call may be wrong. The CDR3 sequence is 11 residues long. CDR1 and CDR2 (germline): DFQATT, SNEGSKA (reference sequence). Written as DNA, the CDR3 is TGCAGTGCCACAACTATCAATGAGCAGTTCTTC. Amino acids: CSATTINEQFF.

This clonotype was picked up a small number of times. The chain uses TRBV25-1 and TRBJ2-5, with 9 bases fitting TRBD1. V lost 4 bases, J lost 4 bases, and 4 bases stayed unmatched. The germline V gene encodes CDR1 MGHDK and CDR2 SYGVNS. The length of the CDR3 is 14 residues. The CDR3 is CASSGNRGRETQYF. The CDR3 region has the DNA TGTGCCAGCAGTGGAAACAGGGGGCGAGAGACCCAGTACTTC.

The chain is built from TRBV28 and TRBJ2-3, with D uncertain. Germline V gene data show CDR1 as MDHEN and CDR2 as SYDVKM. Between the trimmed V and J ends, which lost 2 bases and 4 bases, there was a span of 10 bases. The CDR3 length is 14 residues. The CDR3 here is CASSLIMAPDTQYF. CDR3 nucleotides: TGTGCCAGCAGTTTAATAATGGCGCCAGATACGCAGTATTTT.

Only a few counts were recorded for this clonotype. This chain joins TRBV15 and TRBJ2-1, with D possibly matching TRBD2 (6 bases). V shed 1 base and J shed 0 bases, with 10 bases lying between them. In germline, CDR1 is LNHNV, CDR2 YYDKDF (reference sequence). The CDR3 consists of 16 residues. As DNA, the CDR3 is TGTGCCACCAGCAGAGGAGGGAGGAGCTCCTACAATGAGCAGTTCTTC. This encodes CATSRGGRSSYNEQFF.

A few counts support this clonotype. The V gene is TRBV7-2, the J gene TRBJ2-3, with D hard to call. Germline loops: CDR1 SGHTA, CDR2 FQGNSA. The ends were cut back, 6 bases at V and 2 bases at J, with 15 bases in the middle. CDR3 length equals 15 residues. In DNA, the CDR3 is TGTGCCAGCAGTCAAGACTGGGCACCCACAGATACGCAGTATTTT. This codes for CASSQDWAPTDTQYF.

This clonotype was found a few times. This chain links TRBV7-2 with TRBJ2-7, with D possibly called TRBD1 or TRBD2 (5 bases each). This CDR3 spans 14 amino acids. CDR1 is SGHTA, CDR2 FQGNSA, per germline. V lost 4 bases, J lost 9 bases, and 19 bases lay in between. CDR3 loop: CASSSSGTRGGQYF. CDR3 sequence (DNA): TGTGCCAGCAGCTCCTCGGGGACCCGAGGAGGGCAGTACTTC.

This clonotype was found many times. The V call is TRBV11-2, the J call TRBJ2-3, with 7 positions matching TRBD1. The CDR3 is 16 amino acids. The V segment lost 0 bases and the J segment 1 base; nucleotides outside the gene matches: 4. Germline CDR1 and CDR2: SGHAT and FQNNGV. The CDR3 DNA follows: TGTGCCAGCAGCTTAGATGAGGGGGCTGGCACAGATACGCAGTATTTT. Translation: CASSLDEGAGTDTQYF.

At least ten counts were recorded for this clonotype. The chain uses TRBV12-3 or TRBV12-4 and TRBJ2-7, with D unclear. V dropped 4 bases and J dropped 6 bases, with 7 bases sitting between them. The CDR3 spans 11 residues. The CDR3 spells CASSSAAEQYF. CDR3 DNA sequence: TGTGCCAGCAGTTCAGCTGCCGAGCAGTACTTC.

Only a few counts were recorded for this clonotype. The chain couples TRBV3-1 to TRBJ2-1; tentatively, D is TRBD2 (5 bases). Germline lookup yields CDR1 LGHDT and CDR2 YNNKEL (reference sequence). V gave up 6 bases and J gave up 8 bases, with 14 bases separating them. The length of the CDR3 is 13 residues. This chain's CDR3 is CASRPGVQDEQFF. In DNA form, the CDR3 reads TGTGCCAGCAGGCCCGGGGTCCAGGATGAGCAGTTCTTC.

A few counts support this clonotype. The junction does not match germline at one end; this may be a read error. The chain has TRBV28 and TRBJ2-1, with TRBD2 matching 13 bases. This CDR3 comprises 14 residues. Germline V gives CDR1 MDHEN, CDR2 SYDVKM. The CDR3: CTSWGLAGNNEQFF. Written as DNA, the CDR3 is TGTACCAGCTGGGGACTAGCGGGAAACAATGAGCAGTTCTTC.

In this sample, this clonotype turned up many times. The genes are TRBV2 and TRBJ2-7; the D is unclear. V lost 8 bases to trimming and J lost 7 bases, with 18 bases between them. This CDR3 contains 13 residues. In germline, CDR1 is SNHLY, CDR2 FYNNEI. In DNA, the CDR3 is TGTGCCAGCGTTATGGACGGGTACGGAGAGCAGTACTTC. As protein: CASVMDGYGEQYF.

V is TRBV12-3 or TRBV12-4 and J is TRBJ2-3, with 13 nucleotides matching TRBD2. CDR3 length equals 14 residues. J gave up 5 bases and V 5 bases, and 1 base lay outside the gene matches. The CDR3 sequence is CASSRTSGRDTQYF. The CDR3, as DNA: TGTGCCAGCAGTAGGACTAGCGGGAGAGATACGCAGTATTTT.

This clonotype appeared many times. The rearrangement joins TRBV5-1 to TRBJ1-4; 9 positions match TRBD1. CDR1 and CDR2 (germline): SGHRS, YFSETQ. The CDR3 is made up of 14 amino acids. V lost 4 bases, J lost 5 bases, and 3 bases stayed unmatched. This CDR3 is CASSHGQGNEKLFF. CDR3 nucleotide sequence: TGCGCCAGCAGCCACGGACAGGGGAATGAAAAACTGTTTTTT.

Worth noting for this clonotype: The junction departs from germline at one end; a sequencing error may be responsible. The chain is built from TRBV5-1 and TRBJ1-3; D may be TRBD1 (5 bases). The CDR3 has 16 residues. Germline CDR1 and CDR2: SGHRS and YFSETQ. The CDR3 nucleotides read TGCACCAGCAGCCTAAACCGCGGGGCGGGTGGAAACACCATATATTTT. This translates into CTSSLNRGAGGNTIYF.

This clonotype was detected only a few times. The J gene is TRBJ2-1, the V gene TRBV7-9; the D gene could be TRBD1 or TRBD2 (5 bases each). The J call may be in error: the DNA end matches TRBJ2-7 better. Germline V CDR1 and CDR2: SEHNR, FQNEAQ (reference sequence). The CDR3 is 14 amino acids. The CDR3 nucleotides read TGTGCCAGCAGCTTATCTGGGGGTATTAGGGAGCAGTACTTC. It yields the protein CASSLSGGIREQYF.

This clonotype was detected ten times or more. The chain has TRBV5-1 and TRBJ1-4; D is unresolved. The V gene's germline CDR1 is SGHRS and CDR2 YFSETQ. V lost 0 bases, J lost 0 bases, and 6 bases lay in between. CDR3 size: 15 residues. Written as DNA, the CDR3 is TGCGCCAGCAGCTTGGGTACTACAACTAATGAAAAACTGTTTTTT. Translating gives CASSLGTTTNEKLFF.

The chain is built from TRBV6-2 or TRBV6-3 and TRBJ1-1; D is perhaps TRBD1 (5 bases). V was shortened by 7 bases and J by 5 bases, with 14 bases between the two germline ends. CDR3 length: 13 amino acids. Per germline, CDR1 MNHEY and CDR2 SVGEGT. The CDR3 bases are TGTGCCAGCAACCTCTTGGGGGAAACTGAAGCTTTCTTT. Its translation is CASNLLGETEAFF.

The chain is built from TRBV7-9 and TRBJ2-5; 13 bases map to TRBD2. CDR3 length: 15 amino acids. V was pared by 5 bases and J by 5 bases, with 5 bases of the junction left unmatched. Germline values: CDR1 SEHNR, CDR2 FQNEAQ (reference sequence). CDR3 in amino acids: CASSLGLAGDETQYF. The CDR3, as DNA: TGTGCCAGCAGCCTAGGACTAGCGGGAGATGAGACCCAGTACTTC. Filled out from reference TRBV7-9 and TRBJ2-5, the complete variable domain reads DTGVSQNPRHKITKRGQNVTFRCDPISEHNRLYWYRQTLGQGPEFLTYFQNEAQLEKSRLLSDRFSAERPKGSFSTLEIQRTEQGDSAMYLCASSLGLAGDETQYFGPGTRLLVL.

The chain is built from TRBV28 and TRBJ2-3; 7 bases fit TRBD1. The CDR3 runs to 17 residues. Trimming at V came to 6 bases and at J to 2 bases, leaving 14 bases not matched to a gene. Per the germline V gene, CDR1 is MDHEN and CDR2 is SYDVKM. The DNA for the CDR3 is TGTGCCAGCAGCTTGATGTCCGGGACAGACTACACAGATACGCAGTATTTT. It yields the protein CASSLMSGTDYTDTQYF.

This clonotype was recorded many times. The chain employs TRBV12-3 or TRBV12-4 and TRBJ2-5; the D is unclear. V lost 3 bases, J lost 4 bases, and 9 bases lay in between. The CDR3 is 13 amino acids. The CDR3 DNA follows: TGTGCCAGCAGTTTTAAGAGAGGAGAGACCCAGTACTTC. Protein product: CASSFKRGETQYF.

The V gene is TRBV5-1, the J gene TRBJ2-5; 7 bases are a match to TRBD2. Looked up from germline, CDR1 is SGHRS and CDR2 is YFSETQ. The CDR3 is made up of 16 amino acids. The junction had 11 bases not matched to a gene; V was cut back by 3 bases and J by 3 bases. The CDR3 is CASSWTGGQTEETQYF. The CDR3 DNA follows: TGCGCCAGCAGCTGGACGGGGGGTCAGACGGAAGAGACCCAGTACTTC.

This clonotype has just a few counts. This may come from a read error, since a much larger clone is one base off. J is TRBJ2-5 and V is TRBV4-2; the D is unclear. The CDR3 has 14 amino acids. Trimming removed 0 bases from V and 11 bases from J, with 16 bases in between. In germline, CDR1 is LGHNA, CDR2 YNFKEQ. DNA of the CDR3: TGTGCCAGCAGCCAAGAGGTCCGTCGTTACAAGCAGTACTTC. Translation gives CASSQEVRRYKQYF.

In this sample, this clonotype turned up a few times. This sequence joins TRBV7-3 and TRBJ1-6, with TRBD1 identical over 10 bases. J was trimmed by 7 bases and V by 1 base; bases with no gene match: 4. Per the germline V gene, CDR1 is SGHTA and CDR2 is FQGTGA. The CDR3 loop spans 16 amino acids. CDR3 coding DNA: TGTGCCAGCAGCTTAATGGGGACAGGGGCCAATTCACCCCTCCACTTT. Protein sequence: CASSLMGTGANSPLHF.

About this clonotype itself: At one boundary the junction diverges from the germline segment, which might be a read error. The rearrangement links TRBV25-1 to TRBJ2-5; no clear D. The J call could be wrong; TRBJ2-1 is a better fit for the DNA end. The CDR3 sequence is 11 residues long. In germline, CDR1 is MGHDK, CDR2 SYGVNS. The CDR3 region has the DNA TGTGCCAGTAGTGAAGGGCTTGAGCAGTTCTTC. Its protein is CASSEGLEQFF.

The chain recombines TRBV2 with TRBJ1-4; D gene uncertain. Trimming shortened V by 11 bases and J by 8 bases, and 21 bases separated the two germline ends. The CDR3 length is 14 residues. Germline V gene sequence: CDR1 SNHLY, CDR2 FYNNEI. For the CDR3, the DNA is TGTGCCGGTTCCTCGCGGGCAGTTGGAGAAAAACTGTTTTTT. Its protein is CAGSSRAVGEKLFF.

The chain uses TRBV7-2 and TRBJ2-7; D is ambiguous. The J call could be wrong; TRBJ2-5 is a better fit for the DNA end. Germline V gene lookup returns CDR1 SGHTA and CDR2 FQGNSA. CDR3 length: 14 amino acids. For the CDR3, the DNA is TGTGCCAGCAGTGAAGGCAGATACCAAGAGACCCAGTACTTC. Its translation: CASSEGRYQETQYF.

This clonotype was found many times. This chain uses TRBV7-2 with TRBJ2-3; no firm D call. This CDR3 comprises 14 residues. Deletions cut 5 bases from V and 2 bases from J, with 11 bases between. Germline V gene sequence: CDR1 SGHTA, CDR2 FQGNSA. The CDR3 region has the DNA TGTGCCAGCAGCCCTCCTCTAGTCACAGATACGCAGTATTTT. Its translation is CASSPPLVTDTQYF.

This clonotype was seen a few times. The chain employs TRBV5-1 and TRBJ2-3, with D tentatively TRBD1 or TRBD2 (6 bases each). Trimming stripped 0 bases from V and 5 bases from J, with 10 bases between. CDR1 and CDR2 from the germline V gene are SGHRS and YFSETQ. This CDR3 region has 14 residues. The CDR3 DNA reads as TGCGCCAGCAGCTTGGGAAGGGGGGAAGATACGCAGTATTTT. Amino acid sequence: CASSLGRGEDTQYF.

The gene calls are TRBV11-2 and TRBJ2-7; possibly TRBD1 for D (7 bases). This CDR3 is 19 amino acids long. Trimming left V 0 bases short and J 3 bases short, with 24 bases between. Germline CDR1 SGHAT, CDR2 FQNNGV. The CDR3 is CASSLDHLRLEGASYEQYF. The CDR3 DNA reads TGTGCCAGCAGCTTAGATCACCTACGACTAGAGGGGGCCAGCTACGAGCAGTACTTC.

The chain carries TRBV6-1 and TRBJ2-1, with TRBD2 matching 7 bases. This CDR3 region has 14 residues. With V trimmed by 3 bases and J by 8 bases, 7 bases remained unmatched. The germline gives CDR1 MNHNS, CDR2 SASEGT. CDR3: CASSDYGRSDEQFF. The CDR3, as DNA: TGTGCCAGCAGTGATTACGGGAGGTCCGATGAGCAGTTCTTC.